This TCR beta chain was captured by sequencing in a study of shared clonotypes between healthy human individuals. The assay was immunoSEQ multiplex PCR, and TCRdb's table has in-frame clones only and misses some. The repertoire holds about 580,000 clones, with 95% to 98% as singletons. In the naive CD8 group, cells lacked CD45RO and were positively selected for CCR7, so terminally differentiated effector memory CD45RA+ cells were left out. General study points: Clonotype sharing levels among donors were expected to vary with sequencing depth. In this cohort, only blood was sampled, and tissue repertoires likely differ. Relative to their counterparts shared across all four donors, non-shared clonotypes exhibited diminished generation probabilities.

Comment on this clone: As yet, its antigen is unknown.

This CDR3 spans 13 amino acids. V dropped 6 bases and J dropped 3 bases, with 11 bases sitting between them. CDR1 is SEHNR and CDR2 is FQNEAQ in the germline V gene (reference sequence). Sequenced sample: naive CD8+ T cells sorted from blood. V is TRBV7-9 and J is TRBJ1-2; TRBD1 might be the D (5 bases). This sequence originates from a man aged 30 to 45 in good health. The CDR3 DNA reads TGTGCCAGCAGACAGACAGAAGACTATGGCTACACCTTC. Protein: CASRQTEDYGYTF.